This T cell receptor beta chain was captured by sequencing in a study of technical replicates of blood from several donors. Clones were sequenced by immunoSEQ multiplex PCR, and TCRdb holds only the in-frame ones, with some missing. The repertoire has tens of thousands of clones, 95% to 98% of them found once; the top ten carry approximately 0.25%. The ends were cut back, 2 bases at V and 4 bases at J, with 11 bases in the middle. The CDR3 extends over 15 amino acids. Germline V gives CDR1 ENHRY, CDR2 SYGVKD. Specimen: T cells isolated from PBMCs. The chain carries TRBV10-3 and TRBJ2-2, with D hard to call. The receptor was isolated from a human donor in good health. The DNA of the CDR3 is TGTGCCATCAGTGAGGGCTTCGCGGTCACCGGGGAGCTGTTTTTT. Its translation is CAISEGFAVTGELFF.